At least ten counts were recorded for the clone carrying this TCR beta chain. The antigen remains unidentified. At one of its ends the junction is not consistent with the germline gene, which may arise from a read error. This CDR3 has 11 amino acids. These data come from a study of T-cell memory formation after mild COVID-19. General study results and limits: Clones contracting day 15 to 85 were balanced CD4/CD8; later expanders leaned CD4+.

One entry per CDR3 protein, called by TCRdb with MiXCR from the 5' RACE reads. The repertoire holds hundreds of thousands of distinct CDR3 sequences, with roughly 15% as singletons. Material for sequencing was PBMCs or a T cell subset sorted from them (not recorded which). The sequence derives from an adult woman who had mild COVID-19 (a few samples of this study predate the infection). Cell type and time point are not known. The chain joins TRBV12-3 or TRBV12-4 to TRBJ1-1; no definite D call. For the CDR3, the DNA is TGTGCCAGCAGCTTAGGACCTGAAGCTTTCTTT. Translating it yields CASSLGPEAFF.